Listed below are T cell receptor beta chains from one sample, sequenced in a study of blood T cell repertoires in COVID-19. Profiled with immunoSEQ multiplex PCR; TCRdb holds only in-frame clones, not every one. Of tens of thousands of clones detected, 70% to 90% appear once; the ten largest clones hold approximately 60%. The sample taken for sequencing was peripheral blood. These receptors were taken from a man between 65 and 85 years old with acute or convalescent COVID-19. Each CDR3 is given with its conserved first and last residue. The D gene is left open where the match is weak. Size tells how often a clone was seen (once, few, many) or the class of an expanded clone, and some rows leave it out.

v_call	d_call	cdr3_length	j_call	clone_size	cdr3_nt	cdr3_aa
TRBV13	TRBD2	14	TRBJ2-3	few	TGTGCCACCCAGAGGAGCGGGAGGACAGATACGCAGTATTTT	CATQRSGRTDTQYF
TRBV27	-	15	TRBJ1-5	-	TGTGCCAGCAGTTTTCGCGACAGAAGCAATCAGCCCCAGCATTTT	CASSFRDRSNQPQHF
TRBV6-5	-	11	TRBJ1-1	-	TGTGCCACTCTTACTTACACTGAAGCTTTCTTT	CATLTYTEAFF
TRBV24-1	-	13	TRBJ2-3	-	TGTGCCACCAGTGAAGGGGTAGCAGATACGCAGTATTTT	CATSEGVADTQYF
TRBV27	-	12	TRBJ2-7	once	TGTGCCAGCAGCCCCCTGGGGCGAGAGCAGTACTTC	CASSPLGREQYF
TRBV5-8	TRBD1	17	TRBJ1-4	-	TGTGCCAGCAGCTACGCGACAACGACAGGGGGCGCGGGAAAACTGTTTTTT	CASSYATTTGGAGKLFF
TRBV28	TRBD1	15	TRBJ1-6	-	TGTGCCAGCAGTTCCCGACAGGGGGAGAATTCACCCCTCCACTTT	CASSSRQGENSPLHF
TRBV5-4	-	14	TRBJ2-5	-	TGTGCCAGCAGCCCCGACATAACGAAAGAGACCCAGTACTTC	CASSPDITKETQYF
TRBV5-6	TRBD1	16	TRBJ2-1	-	TGTGCCAGCAGCCCAGGCACCGGGACAGGGGGCAATGAGCAGTTCTTC	CASSPGTGTGGNEQFF
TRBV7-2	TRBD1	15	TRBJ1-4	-	TGTGCCAGCAGCTTAGATGGCAGGGGGTTTGAAAAACTGTTTTTT	CASSLDGRGFEKLFF
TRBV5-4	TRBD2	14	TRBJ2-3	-	TGTGCCAGCAACGGGGGGTTAGAAACAGATACGCAGTATTTT	CASNGGLETDTQYF
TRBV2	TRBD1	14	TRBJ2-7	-	TGTGCCAGCAGTTCCGGGACAGGGACCTACGAGCAGTACTTC	CASSSGTGTYEQYF
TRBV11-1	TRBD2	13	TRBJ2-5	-	TGTGCCAGCAGCTTACTAGCGGGAAGGACCCAGTACTTC	CASSLLAGRTQYF
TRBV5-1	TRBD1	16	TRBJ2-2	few	TGCGCCAGCAGCCCTAGGACAGGGGGAGTCGCCGGGGAGCTGTTTTTT	CASSPRTGGVAGELFF
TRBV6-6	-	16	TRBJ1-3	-	TGTGCCAGCAGTTACCTCCGGGCGGGTTCTGGAAACACCATATATTTT	CASSYLRAGSGNTIYF
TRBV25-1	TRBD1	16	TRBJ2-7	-	TGTGCCAGCAGTGAAGTCGGGACAGGGGTAGTCCACGAGCAGTACTTC	CASSEVGTGVVHEQYF
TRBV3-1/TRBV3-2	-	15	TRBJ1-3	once	TGTGCCAGCAGCCAAGGAACAGTTGGTGGAAACACCATATATTTT	CASSQGTVGGNTIYF